The source of this T cell receptor beta chain is a study of human T cells and chemical hapten exposure. In its sample, this clonotype was seen a few times. The time point denotes: patch test 1, 2 weeks after DPC sensitization. Treatment reported: therapeutic diphenylcyclopropenone sensitization with weekly scalp DPC. TCRdb redid the calling of the RACE reads with MiXCR, one entry per CDR3 protein. In the table there are more than 70,000 distinct CDR3 sequences, about an eighth of which are singletons. Germline-derived CDR1 and CDR2 are DFQATT and SNEGSKA (reference sequence). Trimming removed 1 base from V and 5 bases from J; junction bases left unmatched: 9. The CDR3 is made up of 15 amino acids.

The specimen comprised whole blood, sampled in connection with sensitization to the hapten diphenylcyclopropenone (DPC). This sequence originates from a woman aged 55 to 70 with alopecia areata. Some clones in this sample may be carry-over from other donors' samples. J is TRBJ2-7 and V is TRBV20-1; 9 bases map to TRBD2. The CDR3 spells CSARASGGPRNEQYF. The DNA of the CDR3 is TGCAGTGCTAGAGCCAGCGGGGGGCCGCGGAACGAGCAGTACTTC.